The 9 T cell receptor beta chains reported below all come from one sample, sequenced in a study of shared clonotypes between healthy human individuals. In the naive CD8 group, cells lacked CD45RO and were positively selected for CCR7, so terminally differentiated effector memory CD45RA+ cells were left out. Measured with immunoSEQ multiplex PCR; TCRdb has only the in-frame clones, and not every one. The repertoire holds roughly 2,000,000 clones, with around 96% as singletons. Material for sequencing was naive CD8+ T cells sorted from blood. The receptor source for this set is a man aged 18-30 years in good health.

Concerning this clone itself: Other DNA sequences in the same sample also yield this CDR3. The chain couples TRBV30 to TRBJ2-7; D remains ambiguous. CDR1 and CDR2 (germline): GTSNPN, SVGIG (reference sequence). Trimming cost V 1 base and J 2 bases, with 9 bases left between them. The CDR3 spans 13 residues. CDR3 protein: CAWSEAGPYEQYF. CDR3 sequence (DNA): TGTGCCTGGAGTGAGGCCGGACCCTACGAGCAGTACTTC.

The chain is built from TRBV7-9 and TRBJ2-1, with D maybe TRBD2 (5 bases). Trimming removed 5 bases at V and 13 bases at J, with 18 bases between. The CDR3 has 13 residues. Germline-derived CDR1 and CDR2 are SEHNR and FQNEAQ (reference sequence). The CDR3 DNA reads TGTGCCAGCAGCGAACCCGGACTCGAATCTCAGTTCTTC. Translated, it gives CASSEPGLESQFF.

J is TRBJ1-2 and V is TRBV5-1, with D hard to call. The germline V and J ends were trimmed by 0 bases and 4 bases, with 10 bases remaining between them. This CDR3 is 14 amino acids long. Germline assignment: CDR1 SGHRS and CDR2 YFSETQ. CDR3 sequence: CASSLAAGVYGYTF. Here the CDR3 DNA reads TGCGCCAGCAGCTTGGCGGCCGGAGTCTATGGCTACACCTTC.

This rearrangement joins TRBV9 to TRBJ2-5, with D possibly TRBD2 on 6 matching bases. V lost 2 bases to trimming and J lost 9 bases, with 11 bases between them. The CDR3 has 12 amino acids. Germline V gene sequence: CDR1 SGDLS, CDR2 YYNGEE. The CDR3, as DNA: TGTGCCAGCAGCGTTAAGGGCGGGGCCCAGTACTTC. It yields the protein CASSVKGGAQYF.

The J gene is TRBJ1-2, the V gene TRBV13; D perhaps matches TRBD1 (5 bases). Germline CDR1 reads PRHDT; CDR2 reads FYEKMQ (reference sequence). The CDR3 has 12 residues. Trimming took 2 bases from V and 7 from J, leaving 8 bases between them. CDR3 nucleotide sequence: TGTGCCAGCAGCTTAATCGGGGCTGGCTACACCTTC. Amino acids: CASSLIGAGYTF. Filled out from reference TRBV13 and TRBJ1-2, the complete variable domain reads AAGVIQSPRHLIKEKRETATLKCYPIPRHDTVYWYQQGPGQDPQFLISFYEKMQSDKGSIPDRFSAQQFSDYHSELNMSSLELGDSALYFCASSLIGAGYTFGSGTRLTVV.

The chain employs TRBV14 and TRBJ2-5, with D perhaps TRBD2 (6 bases). The CDR3 is 18 residues long. V was shortened by 4 bases and J by 3 bases, with 24 bases between the two germline ends. Germline lookup yields CDR1 SGHDN and CDR2 FVKESK. The CDR3 region is CASSRRTLVEGGKETQYF. In DNA, the CDR3 is TGTGCCAGCAGCCGCCGAACATTAGTGGAGGGCGGAAAAGAGACCCAGTACTTC.

Here the CDR3 reads CASSPRQGSVTGELFF. CDR3 coding DNA: TGTGCCAGCAGCCCTAGACAGGGGTCTGTTACCGGGGAGCTGTTTTTT. The J gene is TRBJ2-2, the V gene TRBV28, with TRBD1 matching 8 bases. The V gene's germline CDR1 is MDHEN and CDR2 SYDVKM. This CDR3 is 16 amino acids long. The ends lost 6 bases at V and 5 bases at J; junction bases unmatched: 11.

This chain joins TRBV28 and TRBJ1-6; D is possibly TRBD1 (6 bases). In germline, CDR1 is MDHEN, CDR2 SYDVKM. The CDR3 covers 13 residues. Deletions cut 4 bases from V and 10 bases from J, with 11 bases between. The CDR3 coding sequence is TGTGCCAGCAGTTACAGGGTAGACTCACCCCTCCACTTT. Its protein product is CASSYRVDSPLHF.

This clone is a singleton in its sample. The chain links TRBV5-6 to TRBJ2-7; unclear D gene. The CDR3 loop spans 12 amino acids. The V and J ends lost 3 bases and 5 bases respectively, with 9 bases between them. Germline V CDR1 and CDR2: SGHDT, YYEEEE. The CDR3, as DNA: TGTGCCAGCAGCTCCCTCTGGGACGAGCAGTACTTC. Translation gives CASSSLWDEQYF.